One sample yielded the 16 T cell receptor beta chains listed below, sequenced in a study of T cell responses to AZD1222 COVID-19 vaccine (dated by TCRdb to about 2021). The time point label on this specimen signifies: baseline before first vaccination. The library was generated by the immunoSEQ multiplex PCR assay. Sourced from immuneACCESS, this table was stored by TCRdb with only in-frame sequences that have V and J called. A share of the clones is absent; for the studies checked, an unresolved V gene accounts for under half, and the remainder has no known explanation. This sample holds some 130,000 clones; around 90% were observed only once. The top ten clonotypes cover 1.5% to 2% of the sample. The specimen was peripheral blood, collected on day 0 of AZD1222 vaccination. The source of these receptors is an adult in good health.

The CDR3 protein is CATLGRLNTEAFF. The CDR3 nucleotides are TGTGCCACCTTGGGGCGGTTGAACACTGAAGCTTTCTTT. V usage is TRBV6-5 and J usage is TRBJ1-1, with D tentatively TRBD1 (5 bases). There are 13 residues in the CDR3. V was pared by 10 bases and J by 0 bases, with 12 bases between. CDR1 is MNHEY and CDR2 is SVGAGI in the germline V gene.

This chain connects TRBV5-6 to TRBJ1-1, with TRBD1 identical over 10 bases. Germline V lookup: CDR1 SGHDT, CDR2 YYEEEE. The V and J ends lost 4 bases and 2 bases, in that order; junction bases with no gene match: 8. The length of the CDR3 is 16 residues. The CDR3 DNA is TGTGCCAGCAGCGTTCGACAGGGGGCGGATAACACTGAAGCTTTCTTT. Translated: CASSVRQGADNTEAFF.

The genes are TRBV19 and TRBJ1-4; TRBD1 agrees at 8 bases. The CDR3 is made up of 13 amino acids. V was pared by 4 bases and J by 5 bases, with 0 bases of the junction left unmatched. Germline V gene data show CDR1 as LNHDA and CDR2 as SQIVND (reference sequence). This CDR3 reads CASSRQGNEKLFF. The CDR3 bases are TGTGCCAGTAGTAGACAGGGGAATGAAAAACTGTTTTTT.

The CDR3 DNA sequence: TGTGCCAGCAGCAAGGACAGATACGAGCAGTACTTC. This sequence encodes CASSKDRYEQYF. V usage is TRBV7-9 and J usage is TRBJ2-7; perhaps TRBD1 as D (6 bases). V dropped 5 bases and J dropped 4 bases, with 9 bases sitting between them. The V gene's germline CDR1 is SEHNR and CDR2 FQNEAQ (reference sequence). The CDR3 is 12 residues long.

The rearrangement uses TRBV19 and TRBJ1-2; D is unclear. Germline CDR1 LNHDA, CDR2 SQIVND (reference sequence). Trimming took 4 bases from V and 0 from J, leaving 12 bases between them. The CDR3 covers 15 residues. DNA for the CDR3: TGTGCCAGTAGTAACATACGACGCGCTAACTATGGCTACACCTTC. Protein: CASSNIRRANYGYTF.

There are a few counts of this clone. This sequence joins TRBV13 and TRBJ2-7, with 8 bases aligning to TRBD1. Germline loops: CDR1 PRHDT, CDR2 FYEKMQ (reference sequence). With 8 bases clipped from V and 3 bases from J, the junction kept 12 bases outside the gene matches. The length of the CDR3 is 15 residues. CDR3 amino acids: CASGLRTGFHYEQYF. The CDR3, as DNA: TGTGCCAGCGGATTGAGGACAGGGTTCCACTACGAGCAGTACTTC. Combining the CDR3 with reference TRBV13 and TRBJ2-7 gives the whole variable domain AAGVIQSPRHLIKEKRETATLKCYPIPRHDTVYWYQQGPGQDPQFLISFYEKMQSDKGSIPDRFSAQQFSDYHSELNMSSLELGDSALYFCASGLRTGFHYEQYFGPGTRLTVT.

The chain links TRBV5-1 to TRBJ2-2, with D tentatively TRBD1 or TRBD2 (5 bases each). Germline assignment: CDR1 SGHRS and CDR2 YFSETQ. The CDR3 runs to 17 residues. V was clipped by 2 bases and J by 5 bases, with 19 bases between them. The CDR3 sequence is CASSLNLGPPLTGELFF. In nucleotides, the CDR3 is TGCGCCAGCAGCTTAAATCTGGGACCTCCCTTAACCGGGGAGCTGTTTTTT.

The chain uses TRBV7-8 and TRBJ1-1; a weak D match, TRBD1 (6 bases). Germline V gene lookup returns CDR1 SGHVS and CDR2 FQNEAQ. There are 16 residues in the CDR3. V was cut by 5 bases and J by 0 bases, with 16 bases left in between. The CDR3 region has the DNA TGTGCCAGCAGCACGCAACCGGGGGCCATGAACACTGAAGCTTTCTTT. This encodes CASSTQPGAMNTEAFF. The full variable domain, completed using reference TRBV7-8 and TRBJ1-1, is GAGVSQSPRYKVAKRGQDVALRCDPISGHVSLFWYQQALGQGPEFLTYFQNEAQLDKSGLPSDRFFAERPEGSVSTLKIQRTQQEDSAVYLCASSTQPGAMNTEAFFGQGTRLTVV.

V usage is TRBV6-5 and J usage is TRBJ1-6; no definite D call. This CDR3 has 14 amino acids. Germline V gene data show CDR1 as MNHEY and CDR2 as SVGAGI. The ends were cut back, 2 bases at V and 5 bases at J, with 7 bases in the middle. The CDR3 nucleotides are TGTGCCAGCAGTTACCGCAGTGATAATTCACCCCTCCACTTT. Amino acid sequence: CASSYRSDNSPLHF.

The J gene is TRBJ2-3, the V gene TRBV28, with 7 bases matching TRBD2. Germline values: CDR1 MDHEN, CDR2 SYDVKM. V shed 5 bases, J shed 5 bases, and the junction held 4 bases outside the gene matches. The CDR3 extends over 13 amino acids. CDR3 protein: CASSAREGDTQYF. DNA of the CDR3: TGTGCCAGCAGTGCTAGGGAGGGAGATACGCAGTATTTT. The full variable domain, rest sourced from reference TRBV28 and TRBJ2-3, is DVKVTQSSRYLVKRTGEKVFLECVQDMDHENMFWYRQDPGLGLRLIYFSYDVKMKEKGDIPEGYSVSREKKERFSLILESASTNQTSMYLCASSAREGDTQYFGPGTRLTVL.

The table lists this clone with a count of one. The V gene is TRBV7-2, the J gene TRBJ1-5, with 7 bases that match TRBD1. CDR1 and CDR2 (germline): SGHTA, FQGNSA. This CDR3 has 15 amino acids. V lost 5 bases, J lost 6 bases, and 10 bases stayed unmatched. The CDR3 nucleotides read TGTGCCAGCAGCACCCTAGACAGGGAAGGTCAGCCCCAGCATTTT. This codes for CASSTLDREGQPQHF.

The V and J genes are TRBV28 and TRBJ1-1; maybe TRBD1 (5 bases). CDR1 and CDR2 (germline): MDHEN, SYDVKM. The CDR3 covers 16 residues. V was trimmed by 3 bases and J by 5 bases, leaving 19 bases between them. In nucleotides, the CDR3 is TGTGCCAGCAGTTTGATCCCAGGGTCCACGGAAACTGAAGCTTTCTTT. Translated, it gives CASSLIPGSTETEAFF.

The chain recombines TRBV28 with TRBJ1-1, with D unclear. This CDR3 has 16 residues. V lost 5 bases and J lost 0, with 16 bases in between. Germline loops: CDR1 MDHEN, CDR2 SYDVKM. CDR3 sequence (DNA): TGTGCCAGCAGTCCCACACCTCCGCCCCTGAACACTGAAGCTTTCTTT. This sequence encodes CASSPTPPPLNTEAFF.

This clone was recorded a few times. The chain uses TRBV2 and TRBJ1-5; D might be TRBD1 (5 bases). The CDR3 length is 14 residues. Per germline, CDR1 SNHLY and CDR2 FYNNEI. V shed 6 bases and J shed 0 bases, with 9 bases lying between them. In DNA, the CDR3 is TGTGCCAGCAGGGGACGGACTAGCAATCAGCCCCAGCATTTT. Encoded protein: CASRGRTSNQPQHF.

The chain carries TRBV2 and TRBJ2-5, with D unclear. Germline V gene sequence: CDR1 SNHLY, CDR2 FYNNEI. The CDR3 has 14 amino acids. Trimming removed 7 bases from V and 0 bases from J, with 12 bases in between. This chain's CDR3 is CASKPLQYQETQYF. In DNA form, the CDR3 reads TGTGCCAGCAAGCCTCTCCAGTACCAAGAGACCCAGTACTTC.

V and J are TRBV9 and TRBJ2-1, with 7 bases aligning to TRBD2. The CDR3 length is 18 residues. Germline CDR1 is SGDLS and CDR2 is YYNGEE. J lost 1 base, V lost 3 bases, and 13 bases had no gene match. CDR3 amino acids: CASSGNTGAGISYNEQFF. CDR3 sequence (DNA): TGTGCCAGCAGCGGTAACACAGGAGCGGGGATATCCTACAATGAGCAGTTCTTC.